This entry lists 27 T cell receptor beta chains sequenced from one sample in a study of cytomegalovirus exposure and HLA in healthy donors (dated by TCRdb to 2016 to 2017). Receptors were amplified or captured by the immunoSEQ multiplex PCR assay. For the multiplex PCR, a mixture combining 60 forward primers for TCR Vbeta segments and 13 reverse primers for TCR Jbeta segments was used. TCRdb obtained this table from immuneACCESS and retained in-frame rearrangements with V and J assigned. These tables miss some clones; where compared with another copy, unresolved V genes account for less than half of the shortfall, and the remainder is unexplained. The sample yields about 56,000 clones; approximately 83% were counted once. The ten largest clones take up over 1.5% of the sample. Sequencing was carried out using PBMCs. These receptors were taken from a man aged 35 to 55 in good health and CMV-seronegative.

On this clone: The junction departs from germline at one end; a sequencing error may be responsible. Other DNA sequences from this sample encode an identical CDR3 as well. The chain couples TRBV6-5 to TRBJ1-1; D possibly corresponds to TRBD1 (6 bases). The CDR3 loop spans 15 amino acids. Germline CDR1 MNHEY, CDR2 SVGAGI. The CDR3 DNA sequence: TGTGCTAGCAGTTACGCGACAGGTGTGAACACTGAAGCTTTCTTT. Its translation is CASSYATGVNTEAFF.

This chain links TRBV19 with TRBJ1-5; D uncertain. The germline V gene has CDR1 LNHDA and CDR2 SQIVND (reference sequence). The CDR3 is 15 amino acids. Trimming removed 5 bases from V and 0 bases from J, with 11 bases in between. The CDR3 DNA is TGTGCCAGTAGTTATCTGCCCAGTAGCAATCAGCCCCAGCATTTT. Translating gives CASSYLPSSNQPQHF.

V usage is TRBV18 and J usage is TRBJ2-2, with D tentatively TRBD1 (5 bases). This CDR3 contains 14 residues. Germline CDR1 and CDR2: KGHSH and LQKENI. V dropped 2 bases and J dropped 1 base, with 5 bases sitting between them. Here the CDR3 DNA reads TGTGCCAGCTCACCAAGGGGGAACACCGGGGAGCTGTTTTTT. Protein product: CASSPRGNTGELFF.

The V and J genes are TRBV5-6 and TRBJ1-2; 8 positions match TRBD1. The V segment lost 4 bases and the J segment 14 bases; nucleotides outside the gene matches: 19. The germline V gene encodes CDR1 SGHDT and CDR2 YYEEEE. The CDR3 covers 15 residues. The CDR3 spells CASSPSTGAIAFITF. The CDR3 DNA follows: TGTGCCAGCAGCCCTTCGACAGGGGCCATTGCTTTTATAACCTTC. The full variable domain, its missing parts supplied by reference TRBV5-6 and TRBJ1-2, is DAGVTQSPTHLIKTRGQQVTLRCSPKSGHDTVSWYQQALGQGPQFIFQYYEEEERQRGNFPDRFSGHQFPNYSSELNVNALLLGDSALYLCASSPSTGAIAFITFGSGTRLTVV.

V and J are TRBV28 and TRBJ1-1, with 9 bases lining up with TRBD1. The CDR3 consists of 16 residues. Germline V gene sequence: CDR1 MDHEN, CDR2 SYDVKM. V lost 3 bases and J lost 3; bases outside the gene matches: 8. CDR3 sequence (DNA): TGTGCCAGCAGTTTCCCGGCCTGGACAGGGGACACTGAAGCTTTCTTT. As protein: CASSFPAWTGDTEAFF.

The gene calls are TRBV28 and TRBJ1-5; 7 nucleotides align to TRBD1. CDR3 length equals 14 residues. Germline V gene sequence: CDR1 MDHEN, CDR2 SYDVKM. The V and J ends lost 2 bases and 3 bases, in that order; junction bases with no gene match: 1. CDR3 loop: CASSLGTVNQPQHF. The CDR3 region has the DNA TGTGCCAGCAGTTTAGGGACAGTCAATCAGCCCCAGCATTTT.

This chain connects TRBV30 to TRBJ2-5; possibly TRBD2 for D (5 bases). The CDR3 is 14 amino acids. The germline V gene has CDR1 GTSNPN and CDR2 SVGIG (reference sequence). Trimming took 0 bases from V and 5 from J, leaving 13 bases between them. CDR3 amino acids: CAWSVIARPETQYF. CDR3 in DNA: TGTGCCTGGAGTGTAATAGCGCGGCCGGAGACCCAGTACTTC.

J is TRBJ1-1 and V is TRBV5-6, with 8 bases matching TRBD1. The CDR3 loop spans 18 amino acids. Germline V gene sequence: CDR1 SGHDT, CDR2 YYEEEE. The V segment lost 2 bases and the J segment 1 base; nucleotides outside the gene matches: 13. CDR3 nucleotide sequence: TGTGCCAGCAGCTTCGACAGGGGAGCTCCGGTAGGGAACACTGAAGCTTTCTTT. Translation: CASSFDRGAPVGNTEAFF. Supplemented by reference TRBV5-6 and TRBJ1-1, the full variable domain reads DAGVTQSPTHLIKTRGQQVTLRCSPKSGHDTVSWYQQALGQGPQFIFQYYEEEERQRGNFPDRFSGHQFPNYSSELNVNALLLGDSALYLCASSFDRGAPVGNTEAFFGQGTRLTVV.

The chain recombines TRBV7-6 with TRBJ2-7; possible D gene TRBD2, 7 bases. This CDR3 contains 15 residues. CDR1 SGHVS and CDR2 FNYEAQ come from the germline V gene. Deletions cut 2 bases from V and 6 bases from J, with 17 bases between. CDR3 protein: CASSLLGGAGGEQYF. The CDR3 nucleotides read TGTGCCAGCAGCTTATTGGGGGGGGCAGGCGGCGAGCAGTACTTC.

This chain connects TRBV6-1 to TRBJ2-5; D gene ambiguous. Per germline, CDR1 MNHNS and CDR2 SASEGT. Trimming took off 0 bases at V and 0 bases at J, with 8 bases between the two ends. The CDR3 contains 15 residues. CDR3 region: CASSEAGSDQETQYF. CDR3 DNA sequence: TGTGCCAGCAGTGAAGCAGGCAGCGACCAAGAGACCCAGTACTTC.

The genes are TRBV7-8 and TRBJ2-1; 7 bases match TRBD1. The germline V gene has CDR1 SGHVS and CDR2 FQNEAQ. CDR3 length: 17 amino acids. The V segment lost 2 bases and the J segment 0 bases; nucleotides outside the gene matches: 7. CDR3 nucleotide sequence: TGTGCCAGCAGCTTACCAGTGACAGGGAGCTCCTACAATGAGCAGTTCTTC. Amino acid sequence: CASSLPVTGSSYNEQFF.

This CDR3 reads CASSQLGIQGYGYTF. The CDR3 coding sequence is TGTGCCAGCAGCCAACTCGGGATCCAAGGCTATGGCTACACCTTC. The chain uses TRBV14 and TRBJ1-2; no reliable D call. This CDR3 comprises 15 residues. Deletions cut 2 bases from V and 4 bases from J, with 14 bases between. CDR1 is SGHDN, CDR2 FVKESK, per germline.

The chain employs TRBV7-9 and TRBJ2-1; 8 nucleotides match TRBD2. The CDR3 spans 16 residues. Trimming took 4 bases from V and 7 from J; bases not matched to a gene: 12. CDR1 SEHNR and CDR2 FQNEAQ come from the germline V gene (reference sequence). CDR3 in amino acids: CASSSLRGGWGNEQFF. The CDR3 DNA reads TGTGCCAGCAGCTCCCTCCGGGGGGGCTGGGGGAATGAGCAGTTCTTC.

CDR3 nucleotides: TGTGCCAGCAGCTTGACAGGAGATAGCAATCAGCCCCAGCATTTT. Its translation is CASSLTGDSNQPQHF. The chain carries TRBV7-2 and TRBJ1-5, with a tentative D call TRBD1 (6 bases). V lost 3 bases, J lost 0 bases, and 9 bases lay in between. The CDR3 contains 15 residues. The germline V gene has CDR1 SGHTA and CDR2 FQGNSA.

The table lists this clone with a count of one. The chain couples TRBV7-2 to TRBJ1-1, with D possibly being TRBD1 (5 bases). Germline V CDR1 and CDR2: SGHTA, FQGNSA. Trimming stripped 1 base from V and 8 bases from J, with 11 bases between. This CDR3 region has 13 residues. CDR3 nucleotides: TGTGCCAGCAGCTTAGACTCCAGGGCCGAAGCTTTCTTT. It translates to CASSLDSRAEAFF.

The rearrangement uses TRBV27 and TRBJ2-5, with TRBD2 matching 7 bases. The germline CDR1 and CDR2 sequences are MNHEY and SMNVEV (reference sequence). V lost 2 bases to trimming and J lost 5 bases; unmatched junction nucleotides: 8. This CDR3 comprises 15 residues. The CDR3 DNA reads TGTGCCAGCAGTTTAGAAGCGGGGCGTCGGGAGACCCAGTACTTC. This codes for CASSLEAGRRETQYF.

With regard to this clone: At one end, the junction sequence differs from germline, possibly due to a read error. V usage is TRBV5-1 and J usage is TRBJ2-2; 8 positions agree with TRBD2. Germline V gene sequence: CDR1 SGHRS, CDR2 YFSETQ. The CDR3 consists of 15 residues. The CDR3 loop reads CASSPGTSGTEELFF. As DNA, the CDR3 is TGCGCCAGCAGCCCCGGGACTAGTGGTACCGAGGAGCTGTTTTTT.

The V gene is TRBV2, the J gene TRBJ1-3; TRBD1 matches at 7 bases. V lost 7 bases to trimming and J lost 0 bases; unmatched junction nucleotides: 12. Germline values: CDR1 SNHLY, CDR2 FYNNEI. The CDR3 spans 17 residues. CDR3 amino acids: CASTLGNAGGSGNTIYF. Written as DNA, the CDR3 is TGTGCCAGCACGCTCGGAAATGCAGGGGGCTCTGGAAACACCATATATTTT.

The rearrangement joins TRBV6-1 to TRBJ2-5; maybe TRBD1 (5 bases). The CDR3 consists of 15 residues. V was shortened by 6 bases and J by 2 bases, with 16 bases between the two germline ends. CDR1 is MNHNS and CDR2 is SASEGT in the germline V gene. CDR3 amino acids: CASSDRKGSQETQYF. The CDR3 region has the DNA TGTGCCAGCAGCGACCGAAAGGGGTCGCAAGAGACCCAGTACTTC.

The chain has TRBV9 and TRBJ2-7, with a tentative D call TRBD1 (6 bases). The length of the CDR3 is 15 residues. Germline loops: CDR1 SGDLS, CDR2 YYNGEE. V dropped 0 bases and J dropped 6 bases, with 16 bases sitting between them. CDR3 bases: TGTGCCAGCAGCGTAGATATAGGGGGAAAGGGCGAGCAGTACGTC. It is translated as CASSVDIGGKGEQYV.

This rearrangement joins TRBV11-2 to TRBJ2-3; 7 bases fit TRBD2. V dropped 1 base and J dropped 2; count of bases not matched to a gene: 12. Germline lookup yields CDR1 SGHAT and CDR2 FQNNGV. This CDR3 has 18 residues. CDR3 amino acids: CASSLGASGFSYTDTQYF. The CDR3 nucleotides read TGTGCCAGCAGCTTAGGAGCTAGCGGATTTTCTTACACAGATACGCAGTATTTT. Supplemented by reference TRBV11-2 and TRBJ2-3, the full variable domain reads EAGVAQSPRYKIIEKRQSVAFWCNPISGHATLYWYQQILGQGPKLLIQFQNNGVVDDSQLPKDRFSAERLKGVDSTLKIQPAKLEDSAVYLCASSLGASGFSYTDTQYFGPGTRLTVL.

In its sample, this clone was seen a few times. The CDR3 DNA sequence: TGTGCCAGCAGAGCGGCAGGAGGAAACACCATATATTTT. As protein: CASRAAGGNTIYF. This sequence joins TRBV13 and TRBJ1-3, with D hard to call. V was shortened by 6 bases and J by 4 bases, with 10 bases between the two germline ends. Germline CDR1 PRHDT, CDR2 FYEKMQ (reference sequence). The CDR3 runs to 13 residues.

The rearrangement links TRBV7-2 to TRBJ1-6, with D maybe TRBD1 (5 bases). Trimming took 5 bases from V and 10 from J, leaving 12 bases between them. Germline V gene data show CDR1 as SGHTA and CDR2 as FQGNSA. CDR3 size: 13 residues. The CDR3 protein is CASSPRGISPLHF. The DNA for the CDR3 is TGTGCCAGCAGCCCGCGGGGCATATCACCCCTCCACTTT.

This rearrangement joins TRBV6-5 to TRBJ2-7, with D perhaps matching TRBD2 (5 bases). The CDR3 runs 14 residues. V was clipped by 0 bases and J by 6 bases, with 12 bases between them. The germline gives CDR1 MNHEY, CDR2 SVGAGI. The CDR3 DNA reads as TGTGCCAGCAGTTACTCGAATCCGGGGAGCGAGCAGTACTTC. Residues: CASSYSNPGSEQYF.

This rearrangement joins TRBV5-1 to TRBJ1-2, with 7 bases identical to TRBD1. CDR1 is SGHRS and CDR2 is YFSETQ in the germline V gene. The CDR3 has 13 residues. The V and J ends lost 3 bases and 4 bases, in that order; junction bases with no gene match: 3. The CDR3 sequence: CASSWDSIYGYTF. DNA for the CDR3: TGCGCCAGCAGCTGGGACAGCATCTATGGCTACACCTTC.

In DNA form, the CDR3 reads TGTGCCAGCAGTGCAGGGTTGGGGAACACTGAAGCTTTCTTT. Translated, it gives CASSAGLGNTEAFF. V usage is TRBV6-1 and J usage is TRBJ1-1, with D possibly TRBD1 on 5 matching bases. The CDR3 loop spans 14 amino acids. The V end was cut by 4 bases, the J end by 1 base, with 10 bases between. The V gene's germline CDR1 is MNHNS and CDR2 SASEGT.

This chain joins TRBV2 and TRBJ1-4; no definite D call. The length of the CDR3 is 14 residues. Trimming stripped 1 base from V and 8 bases from J, with 11 bases between. In germline, CDR1 is SNHLY, CDR2 FYNNEI. CDR3 coding DNA: TGTGCCAGCAGTGAAGTTTTGGCCGGGGAAAAACTGTTTTTT. It encodes CASSEVLAGEKLFF.